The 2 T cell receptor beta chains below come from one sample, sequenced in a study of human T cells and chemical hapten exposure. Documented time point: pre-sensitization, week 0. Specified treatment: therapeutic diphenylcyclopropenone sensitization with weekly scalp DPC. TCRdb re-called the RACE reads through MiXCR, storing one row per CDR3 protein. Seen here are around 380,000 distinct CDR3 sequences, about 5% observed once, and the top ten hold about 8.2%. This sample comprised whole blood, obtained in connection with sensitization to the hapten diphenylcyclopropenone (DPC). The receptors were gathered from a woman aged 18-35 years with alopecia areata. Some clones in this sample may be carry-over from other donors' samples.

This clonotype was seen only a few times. In nucleotides, the CDR3 is TGTGCCACCAGTGTCTCGGACAGGAACTATGGCTACACCTTC. It codes for CATSVSDRNYGYTF. The chain combines TRBV24-1 with TRBJ1-2; 7 bases are shared with TRBD1. V was pared by 5 bases and J by 2 bases, with 4 bases of the junction left unmatched. Germline loops: CDR1 KGHDR, CDR2 SFDVKD. This CDR3 comprises 14 residues.

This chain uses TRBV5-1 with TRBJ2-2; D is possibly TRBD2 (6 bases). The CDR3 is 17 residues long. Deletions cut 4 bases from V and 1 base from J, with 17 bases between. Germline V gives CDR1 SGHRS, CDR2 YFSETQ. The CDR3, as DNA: TGCGCCAGCAGCCTGTCCGGGACTCCTAAGAACACCGGGGAGCTGTTTTTT. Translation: CASSLSGTPKNTGELFF.